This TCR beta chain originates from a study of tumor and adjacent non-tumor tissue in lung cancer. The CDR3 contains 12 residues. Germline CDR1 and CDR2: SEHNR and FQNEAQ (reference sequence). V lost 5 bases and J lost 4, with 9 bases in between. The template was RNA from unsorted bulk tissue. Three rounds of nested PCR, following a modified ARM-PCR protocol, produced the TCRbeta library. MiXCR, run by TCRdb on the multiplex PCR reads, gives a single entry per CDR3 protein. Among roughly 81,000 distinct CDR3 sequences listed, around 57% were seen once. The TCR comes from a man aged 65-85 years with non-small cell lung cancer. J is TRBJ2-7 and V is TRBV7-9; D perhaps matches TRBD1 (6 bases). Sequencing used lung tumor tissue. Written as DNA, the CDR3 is TGTGCCAGCAGCAAGGACAGTTACGAGCAGTACTTC. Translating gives CASSKDSYEQYF. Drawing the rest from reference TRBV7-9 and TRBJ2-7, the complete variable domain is DTGVSQNPRHKITKRGQNVTFRCDPISEHNRLYWYRQTLGQGPEFLTYFQNEAQLEKSRLLSDRFSAERPKGSFSTLEIQRTEQGDSAMYLCASSKDSYEQYFGPGTRLTVT.